Below, 24 T cell receptor beta chains from the same sample are listed, as sequenced in a study of blood T cell repertoires in COVID-19. The assay was immunoSEQ multiplex PCR, and TCRdb's table has in-frame clones only and misses some. Seen here are 75,000 to 95,000 clones, 84% observed once, and the top ten hold around 25%. The sample consisted of peripheral blood. Every receptor here comes from a man aged 55 to 70 with acute or convalescent COVID-19.

The rearrangement links TRBV7-9 to TRBJ2-3; 9 bases are a match to TRBD2. This CDR3 comprises 18 residues. CDR1 and CDR2 from the germline V gene are SEHNR and FQNEAQ (reference sequence). The J segment lost 0 bases and the V segment lost 3 bases, leaving 10 bases of the junction unmatched. This CDR3 is CASSFTQGLAGSTDTQYF. In DNA form, the CDR3 reads TGTGCCAGCAGCTTCACCCAGGGGCTAGCGGGGAGCACAGATACGCAGTATTTT.

This sequence joins TRBV12-3 or TRBV12-4 and TRBJ2-3, with D possibly matching TRBD1 (5 bases). CDR3 length: 13 amino acids. V lost 5 bases, J lost 4 bases, and 10 bases lay in between. DNA for the CDR3: TGTGCCAGCAGTAAGCAGGGTCCAGATACGCAGTATTTT. It codes for CASSKQGPDTQYF.

The gene calls are TRBV7-8 and TRBJ1-1; TRBD1 might be the D (5 bases). Trimming removed 3 bases at V and 1 base at J, with 9 bases between. This CDR3 has 14 amino acids. CDR1 SGHVS and CDR2 FQNEAQ come from the germline V gene. CDR3 bases: TGTGCCAGCAGCTTTGGTGACAGGAACACTGAAGCTTTCTTT. Its protein product is CASSFGDRNTEAFF.

The chain joins TRBV12-5 to TRBJ2-1; 10 bases map to TRBD1. The junction had 5 bases not matched to a gene; V was cut back by 1 base and J by 8 bases. The CDR3 runs 15 residues. CDR1 is LGHNT and CDR2 is FRNRAP in the germline V gene. The CDR3 is CASGLGRDRGHEQFF. DNA of the CDR3: TGTGCTAGTGGTTTGGGACGGGACAGGGGCCATGAGCAGTTCTTC.

The rearrangement uses TRBV7-8 and TRBJ2-2; maybe TRBD2 (6 bases). This CDR3 spans 16 amino acids. Germline loops: CDR1 SGHVS, CDR2 FQNEAQ. The V and J ends lost 6 bases and 1 base respectively, with 15 bases between them. CDR3 sequence reads: CASSPRLGLNTGELFF. CDR3 sequence (DNA): TGTGCCAGCAGTCCTAGACTAGGACTGAACACCGGGGAGCTGTTTTTT.

The chain couples TRBV7-9 to TRBJ2-7, with 9 bases identical to TRBD1. This CDR3 spans 15 amino acids. J lost 0 bases, V lost 5 bases, and 5 bases had no gene match. Germline V CDR1 and CDR2: SEHNR, FQNEAQ (reference sequence). CDR3 region: CASSNGQGSSYEQYV. The CDR3, as DNA: TGTGCCAGCAGCAACGGACAGGGGTCCTCCTACGAGCAGTACGTC.

The rearrangement links TRBV2 to TRBJ2-1, with D hard to call. Germline V CDR1 and CDR2: SNHLY, FYNNEI. The CDR3 is 13 amino acids. V was pared by 7 bases and J by 3 bases, with 10 bases between. The CDR3 DNA follows: TGTGCCAGCATGCCTTACTTCTACAATGAGCAGTTCTTC. Translated, it gives CASMPYFYNEQFF.

This clone was seen only a few times. This sequence joins TRBV6-5 and TRBJ2-7, with D possibly matching TRBD2 (5 bases). In germline, CDR1 is MNHEY, CDR2 SVGAGI. Trimming cost V 6 bases and J 4 bases, with 10 bases left between them. The CDR3 covers 12 residues. CDR3 nucleotides: TGTGCCAGCAGGCGGGCAGAATACGAGCAGTACTTC. It specifies CASRRAEYEQYF.

The genes are TRBV12-3 or TRBV12-4 and TRBJ2-1, with D uncertain. The CDR3 is made up of 13 amino acids. Trimming left V 7 bases short and J 10 bases short, with 17 bases between. CDR3 nucleotide sequence: TGTGCCAGCACCCTGAGCCCGGGTCGGGAGCAGTTCTTC. Translated: CASTLSPGREQFF.

The chain joins TRBV5-1 to TRBJ2-5, with a possible D match to TRBD2 (6 bases). Looked up from germline, CDR1 is SGHRS and CDR2 is YFSETQ. This CDR3 spans 13 amino acids. Trimming cost V 2 bases and J 4 bases, with 9 bases left between them. CDR3 amino acids: CASSFGGSETQYF. In DNA, the CDR3 is TGCGCCAGCAGCTTCGGGGGTTCAGAGACCCAGTACTTC.

The V call is TRBV10-3, the J call TRBJ2-5; 14 positions match TRBD2. The CDR3 extends over 16 amino acids. The junction had 7 bases not matched to a gene; V was cut back by 6 bases and J by 4 bases. CDR1 and CDR2 from the germline V gene are ENHRY and SYGVKD. DNA for the CDR3: TGTGCCATCAGCACGACTAGCGGGGGGGCCGGAGAGACCCAGTACTTC. This codes for CAISTTSGGAGETQYF.

About this clone itself: This CDR3 is also generated by other DNA sequences in the sample. V is TRBV5-1 and J is TRBJ1-1, with D unclear. The length of the CDR3 is 13 residues. Germline CDR1 and CDR2: SGHRS and YFSETQ. The V end lost 0 bases, the J end lost 0 bases, and 3 bases lay between the germline ends. The CDR3 region has the DNA TGCGCCAGCAGCTTGGAGCTGAACACTGAAGCTTTCTTT. Its protein is CASSLELNTEAFF.

The chain joins TRBV5-8 to TRBJ2-5; D is unclear. CDR3 size: 15 residues. Trimming removed 0 bases from V and 2 bases from J, with 11 bases in between. CDR1 is SGHTS, CDR2 YDEGEE, per germline. Here the CDR3 reads CASSLGLAVQETQYF. The CDR3 region has the DNA TGTGCCAGCAGCTTGGGGTTGGCGGTACAAGAGACCCAGTACTTC.

The CDR3 loop reads CASSFGGRTIGTGTVWQFF. In nucleotides, the CDR3 is TGCGCCAGCAGCTTTGGAGGCAGAACAATCGGTACAGGGACCGTTTGGCAGTTCTTC. V is TRBV5-1 and J is TRBJ2-1, with TRBD1 as a possible D gene (6 bases). V shed 2 bases and J shed 12 bases, with 33 bases lying between them. Germline CDR1 reads SGHRS; CDR2 reads YFSETQ. The CDR3 runs to 19 residues.

The chain recombines TRBV27 with TRBJ2-3; D perhaps matches TRBD2 (6 bases). The CDR3 consists of 14 residues. The germline CDR1 and CDR2 sequences are MNHEY and SMNVEV (reference sequence). Trimming removed 7 bases at V and 2 bases at J, with 13 bases between. The CDR3 loop reads CASKSRDSTDTQYF. Written as DNA, the CDR3 is TGTGCCAGCAAGAGCCGGGACTCCACAGATACGCAGTATTTT.

The chain uses TRBV5-5 and TRBJ2-2; D is unclear. Trimming shortened V by 0 bases and J by 4 bases, and 16 bases separated the two germline ends. This CDR3 comprises 17 residues. Per germline, CDR1 SGHKS and CDR2 YYEKEE (reference sequence). CDR3 loop: CASSLGVVSPGTGELFF. CDR3 nucleotides: TGTGCCAGCAGCTTGGGGGTGGTGTCTCCGGGCACCGGGGAGCTGTTTTTT.

The V and J genes are TRBV2 and TRBJ2-5; possibly TRBD1 for D (6 bases). The length of the CDR3 is 15 residues. The germline V gene encodes CDR1 SNHLY and CDR2 FYNNEI. Trimming took off 5 bases at V and 4 bases at J, with 17 bases between the two ends. As DNA, the CDR3 is TGTGCCAGCAGTAGCTTATTGGGGGCGAGAGAGACCCAGTACTTC. Encoded protein: CASSSLLGARETQYF. Using reference TRBV2 and TRBJ2-5 for the parts outside the CDR3, the full variable domain is EPEVTQTPSHQVTQMGQEVILRCVPISNHLYFYWYRQILGQKVEFLVSFYNNEISEKSEIFDDQFSVERPDGSNFTLKIRSTKLEDSAMYFCASSSLLGARETQYFGPGTRLLVL.

This clone was observed a few times. The CDR3 sequence: CASSSPSWELFF. In DNA form, the CDR3 reads TGTGCCAGCAGTTCCCCGTCTTGGGAGCTGTTTTTT. The chain joins TRBV27 to TRBJ2-2; D not certain. CDR1 and CDR2 (germline): MNHEY, SMNVEV (reference sequence). V lost 4 bases and J 9 bases, leaving 9 bases between the germline ends. CDR3 length: 12 residues.

This clone was detected a few times. CDR3 in amino acids: CASSKYSGTGLGSDGYTF. The CDR3 region has the DNA TGCGCCAGCAGCAAATACTCCGGGACAGGGCTTGGTAGTGATGGCTACACCTTC. The gene calls are TRBV5-1 and TRBJ1-2; 9 bases map to TRBD1. Germline V lookup: CDR1 SGHRS, CDR2 YFSETQ. This CDR3 has 18 amino acids. V lost 4 bases, J lost 6 bases, and 19 bases stayed unmatched.

The chain couples TRBV6-2 or TRBV6-3 to TRBJ2-1, with 9 bases that match TRBD1. Germline V gene lookup returns CDR1 MNHEY and CDR2 SVGEGT. CDR3 length: 19 amino acids. V lost 0 bases, J lost 2 bases, and 11 bases stayed unmatched. The CDR3 spells CASSYSKFNRDRAYNEQFF. As DNA, the CDR3 is TGTGCCAGCAGTTACTCGAAGTTTAACCGGGACAGGGCCTACAATGAGCAGTTCTTC.

This sequence joins TRBV10-2 and TRBJ2-2; 13 positions match TRBD2. Germline assignment: CDR1 WSHSY and CDR2 SAAADI. The CDR3 runs 16 residues. The ends lost 7 bases at V and 6 bases at J; junction bases unmatched: 8. The CDR3 sequence: CASKLAGGPRSGELFF. The CDR3 DNA sequence: TGCGCCAGCAAACTAGCGGGGGGGCCTCGGTCCGGGGAGCTGTTTTTT.

This clone was detected only once. V is TRBV19 and J is TRBJ1-2; 10 bases align to TRBD1. V shed 6 bases and J 8 bases; nucleotides not matched to a gene: 15. This CDR3 has 16 residues. Per germline, CDR1 LNHDA and CDR2 SQIVND (reference sequence). The CDR3 protein is CASSPVTGQGLWGYTF. Here the CDR3 DNA reads TGTGCCAGTAGCCCGGTCACGGGACAGGGGTTATGGGGCTACACCTTC. Together with reference TRBV19 and TRBJ1-2, the CDR3 gives the full variable domain: DGGITQSPKYLFRKEGQNVTLSCEQNLNHDAMYWYRQDPGQGLRLIYYSQIVNDFQKGDIAEGYSVSREKKESFPLTVTSAQKNPTAFYLCASSPVTGQGLWGYTFGSGTRLTVV.

The rearrangement links TRBV7-8 to TRBJ2-3, with 12 bases aligning to TRBD2. CDR3 length: 16 amino acids. V lost 3 bases to trimming and J lost 4 bases; unmatched junction nucleotides: 5. Germline values: CDR1 SGHVS, CDR2 FQNEAQ. For the CDR3, the DNA is TGTGCCAGCAGCTTCGGACTAGCGGGGTTCCCAGATACGCAGTATTTT. This encodes CASSFGLAGFPDTQYF.

The V gene is TRBV7-2, the J gene TRBJ1-6, with D perhaps TRBD1 (6 bases). Germline V gives CDR1 SGHTA, CDR2 FQGNSA. The CDR3 runs to 15 residues. V lost 0 bases to trimming and J lost 8 bases, with 11 bases between them. CDR3 loop: CASSLAGRGYSPLHF. The CDR3 nucleotides read TGTGCCAGCAGCTTAGCCGGCAGGGGCTATTCACCCCTCCACTTT.